Following are 18 T cell receptor beta chains from one sample sequenced in a study of PD-L1 blockade in urothelial cancer. Sequencing used immunoSEQ multiplex PCR; TCRdb keeps in-frame clones, though not all of them. This table has tens of thousands of clones, 80% to 90% appearing once. Time point reported: peripheral blood 6 weeks after treatment start. The specimen was PBMCs, collected around atezolizumab (anti-PD-L1) treatment. These receptor sequences come from a man in his sixties with urothelial cancer.

The table lists this clone with a count of one. V is TRBV5-6 and J is TRBJ1-2; TRBD1 might be the D (6 bases). V lost 7 bases and J lost 1, with 14 bases in between. Germline assignment: CDR1 SGHDT and CDR2 YYEEEE. The CDR3 has 14 residues. CDR3 DNA: TGTGCCAGCGAGGGGGGGACCTTTAACTATGGCTACACCTTC. As protein: CASEGGTFNYGYTF.

This chain joins TRBV12-5 and TRBJ2-7, with 14 bases identical to TRBD2. This CDR3 has 17 amino acids. Germline-derived CDR1 and CDR2 are LGHNT and FRNRAP. J gave up 2 bases and V 5 bases, and 8 bases lay outside the gene matches. CDR3 loop: CASGPSGTSGSTYEQYF. DNA for the CDR3: TGTGCTAGTGGTCCCTCGGGGACTAGCGGGAGTACCTACGAGCAGTACTTC.

This chain links TRBV2 with TRBJ2-2; D remains ambiguous. This CDR3 contains 12 residues. The V gene lost 7 bases and the J gene lost 6 bases, with 9 bases spanning the gap. Germline CDR1 reads SNHLY; CDR2 reads FYNNEI. The CDR3, as DNA: TGTGCCAGCAATTCCCCTCCCGGGGAGCTGTTTTTT. Translated, it gives CASNSPPGELFF.

This chain joins TRBV2 and TRBJ1-2; D unresolved. Germline assignment: CDR1 SNHLY and CDR2 FYNNEI. The length of the CDR3 is 15 residues. Trimming stripped 5 bases from V and 8 bases from J, with 21 bases between. For the CDR3, the DNA is TGTGCCAGCAGTACCGGAGAGGGTATAAGTGCGGGCTACACCTTC. Translated: CASSTGEGISAGYTF.

The CDR3 region has the DNA TGTGCCAGCAGCCCCGGACAGGGTCGCACAGATACGCAGTATTTT. Its translation is CASSPGQGRTDTQYF. The gene calls are TRBV11-3 and TRBJ2-3; 8 nucleotides agree with TRBD1. J lost 1 base, V lost 5 bases, and 5 bases had no gene match. The length of the CDR3 is 15 residues. Germline V lookup: CDR1 SGHNT, CDR2 YENEEA.

The chain couples TRBV6-1 to TRBJ2-1; 7 bases match TRBD2. J lost 6 bases, V lost 7 bases, and 6 bases had no gene match. Germline CDR1 MNHNS, CDR2 SASEGT. The CDR3 totals 13 residues. The CDR3 sequence is CASTPWGGNEQFF. In DNA form, the CDR3 reads TGTGCCAGCACCCCGTGGGGGGGCAATGAGCAGTTCTTC.

The chain joins TRBV18 to TRBJ1-3, with 7 bases aligning to TRBD1. Trimming at V came to 3 bases and at J to 2 bases, leaving 10 bases not matched to a gene. Germline V CDR1 and CDR2: KGHSH, LQKENI. The CDR3 covers 17 residues. The CDR3, as DNA: TGTGCCAGCTCACCGGCCCAGACAGGGACTGCTGGAAACACCATATATTTT. It is translated as CASSPAQTGTAGNTIYF.

The V gene is TRBV5-6, the J gene TRBJ1-1, with 7 bases aligning to TRBD1. Germline loops: CDR1 SGHDT, CDR2 YYEEEE. Losses at the gene ends were 2 bases for V and 1 base for J; bases not matched to a gene: 14. The CDR3 is 18 residues long. CDR3 protein: CASSFTLQLGQTNTEAFF. CDR3 coding DNA: TGTGCCAGCAGCTTCACCCTCCAACTGGGACAGACGAACACTGAAGCTTTCTTT.

This clone was found once. This chain connects TRBV19 to TRBJ1-1; TRBD1 agrees at 10 bases. Germline CDR1 reads LNHDA; CDR2 reads SQIVND (reference sequence). V lost 6 bases and J lost 8; bases outside the gene matches: 0. This CDR3 is built from 11 residues. The CDR3 reads CASRGQGEAFF. The CDR3 bases are TGTGCCAGTAGGGGACAGGGGGAAGCTTTCTTT.

The V gene is TRBV30, the J gene TRBJ2-7; TRBD2 matches at 10 bases. The ends lost 0 bases at V and 2 bases at J; junction bases unmatched: 7. The CDR3 is 16 residues long. Germline V gene sequence: CDR1 GTSNPN, CDR2 SVGIG (reference sequence). CDR3 nucleotides: TGTGCCTGGAGTGTACGGGTTGGGACTAGCGCCTACGAGCAGTACTTC. This encodes CAWSVRVGTSAYEQYF.

The V gene is TRBV5-4, the J gene TRBJ1-2; 11 bases align to TRBD1. Germline V gene data show CDR1 as SGHNT and CDR2 as YYREEE (reference sequence). V shed 4 bases and J 3 bases; nucleotides not matched to a gene: 11. The CDR3 length is 17 residues. The CDR3 loop reads CASSHPVRDRGDYGYTF. The DNA of the CDR3 is TGTGCCAGCAGCCACCCCGTCCGGGACAGGGGGGACTATGGCTACACCTTC.

The gene calls are TRBV5-4 and TRBJ1-4; TRBD1 agrees at 9 bases. With 4 bases clipped from V and 4 bases from J, the junction kept 2 bases outside the gene matches. CDR3 size: 14 residues. Germline V gene lookup returns CDR1 SGHNT and CDR2 YYREEE (reference sequence). The CDR3 nucleotides read TGTGCCAGCAGCCGGACAGGGGATAATGAAAAACTGTTTTTT. Translated, it gives CASSRTGDNEKLFF.

The V gene is TRBV5-1, the J gene TRBJ1-4, with D tentatively TRBD1 (5 bases). Germline V lookup: CDR1 SGHRS, CDR2 YFSETQ. Deletions cut 3 bases from V and 8 bases from J, with 11 bases between. The CDR3 loop spans 13 amino acids. The CDR3 nucleotides read TGCGCCAGCAGCTCGGCAGGGCGCGAAAAACTGTTTTTT. Amino acid sequence: CASSSAGREKLFF.

V usage is TRBV6-1 and J usage is TRBJ1-3; 8 bases agree with TRBD1. Germline CDR1 MNHNS, CDR2 SASEGT. The V and J ends lost 4 bases and 8 bases, in that order; junction bases with no gene match: 10. This CDR3 comprises 15 residues. The CDR3 coding sequence is TGTGCCAGCAGTGGTCTCGGGCAGGGGGCCTACACCATATATTTT. This gives the protein CASSGLGQGAYTIYF.

The gene calls are TRBV5-1 and TRBJ2-3; D not certain. CDR3 length equals 15 residues. Trimming removed 0 bases from V and 0 bases from J, with 8 bases in between. Germline values: CDR1 SGHRS, CDR2 YFSETQ. DNA for the CDR3: TGCGCCAGCAGCTTGGAACATCCTAGCACAGATACGCAGTATTTT. This sequence encodes CASSLEHPSTDTQYF.

The chain uses TRBV7-2 and TRBJ1-2, with 9 bases that match TRBD1. This CDR3 has 14 residues. V gave up 4 bases and J gave up 4 bases; unmatched junction bases: 4. Germline V CDR1 and CDR2: SGHTA, FQGNSA. For the CDR3, the DNA is TGTGCCAGCAGCTACCGGACAGGGGCCTATGGCTACACCTTC. Translating it yields CASSYRTGAYGYTF.

This chain joins TRBV29-1 and TRBJ1-2; D gene uncertain. Germline-derived CDR1 and CDR2 are SQVTM and ANQGSEA. There are 15 residues in the CDR3. V lost 6 bases to trimming and J lost 2 bases, with 19 bases between them. Here the CDR3 DNA reads TGCAGCGTCGAAAACCACGAAGGCAGGAACTATGGCTACACCTTC. This encodes CSVENHEGRNYGYTF.

This chain links TRBV7-6 with TRBJ2-1; a possible D gene is TRBD2 (5 bases). CDR1 is SGHVS, CDR2 FNYEAQ, per germline. The CDR3 length is 15 residues. Trimming took 0 bases from V and 6 from J, leaving 12 bases between them. The DNA for the CDR3 is TGTGCCAGCAGCTTAGCTAGCGTGGGAGTCAATGAGCAGTTCTTC. This sequence encodes CASSLASVGVNEQFF.